The 29 T cell receptor beta chains presented below share a single source sample, sequenced in a study of CD8+ T cells in alopecia areata. Documented treatment: oral pan-JAK inhibitor, 5-10 mg twice daily. As the sequencing template, cDNA was produced by extracting RNA and reverse transcribing it. TCRdb's copy holds only in-frame clones and misses some; the assay was immunoSEQ multiplex PCR. The sample carries 90,000 or so clones, 40% to 50% recorded once. The sequencing here drew on CD8+ T cells sorted from blood, taken at week 24, from a patient treated with tofacitinib. The origin of the receptors is a human donor with alopecia areata.

In its sample, this clone was seen a few times. The genes are TRBV2 and TRBJ2-1, with 14 bases that match TRBD2. The germline V gene encodes CDR1 SNHLY and CDR2 FYNNEI. V shed 10 bases, J shed 7 bases, and the junction held 15 bases outside the gene matches. The CDR3 totals 17 residues. In nucleotides, the CDR3 is TGTGCCACGGGACTAGCGGGAGTTCGGGATAATTGGAATGAGCAGTTCTTC. Translated: CATGLAGVRDNWNEQFF.

The rearrangement uses TRBV14 and TRBJ2-3, with D uncertain. This CDR3 is built from 14 residues. The ends were cut back, 0 bases at V and 5 bases at J, with 9 bases in the middle. Germline CDR1 reads SGHDN; CDR2 reads FVKESK. CDR3 DNA sequence: TGTGCCAGCAGCCAAGAGGCCTTCTTAGATACGCAGTATTTT. It is translated as CASSQEAFLDTQYF.

CDR3 bases: TGTGCCTGGAGTGTATTAGGCCGGGGGGAGACCCAGTACTTC. As protein: CAWSVLGRGETQYF. The V call is TRBV30, the J call TRBJ2-5, with D possibly TRBD2 on 6 matching bases. V was cut by 0 bases and J by 5 bases, with 13 bases left in between. Germline V gives CDR1 GTSNPN, CDR2 SVGIG (reference sequence). This CDR3 region has 14 residues.

This chain uses TRBV7-8 with TRBJ2-2; D is ambiguous. Per germline, CDR1 SGHVS and CDR2 FQNEAQ. The CDR3 is made up of 14 amino acids. V lost 1 base, J lost 2 bases, and 5 bases lay in between. CDR3: CASSLGVNTGELFF. The CDR3 region has the DNA TGTGCCAGCAGCTTAGGGGTTAACACCGGGGAGCTGTTTTTT. Full variable domain (missing parts from reference TRBV7-8 and TRBJ2-2): GAGVSQSPRYKVAKRGQDVALRCDPISGHVSLFWYQQALGQGPEFLTYFQNEAQLDKSGLPSDRFFAERPEGSVSTLKIQRTQQEDSAVYLCASSLGVNTGELFFGEGSRLTVL.

The rearrangement links TRBV28 to TRBJ2-7; 11 bases fit TRBD2. J lost 9 bases, V lost 1 base, and 5 bases had no gene match. The germline CDR1 and CDR2 sequences are MDHEN and SYDVKM. The CDR3 is made up of 14 amino acids. DNA of the CDR3: TGTGCCAGCAGTTTATTAGTAGCGGGAGGGCCGCAGTACTTC. Its protein product is CASSLLVAGGPQYF.

CDR3 sequence reads: CASGLASYNEQFF. DNA of the CDR3: TGTGCCAGCGGACTGGCCAGCTACAATGAGCAGTTCTTC. The genes are TRBV6-1 and TRBJ2-1; D perhaps matches TRBD2 (5 bases). From germline, CDR1 is MNHNS and CDR2 SASEGT. V lost 8 bases and J 3 bases, leaving 11 bases between the germline ends. The CDR3 runs to 13 residues.

The chain uses TRBV30 and TRBJ2-5; the D gene could be TRBD1 or TRBD2 (7 bases each). CDR3 size: 15 residues. Trimming took 0 bases from V and 3 from J, leaving 14 bases between them. Germline V gene sequence: CDR1 GTSNPN, CDR2 SVGIG (reference sequence). The CDR3 region is CAWSVGGGTEETQYF. The CDR3 coding sequence is TGTGCCTGGAGTGTAGGGGGAGGGACAGAAGAGACCCAGTACTTC.

The gene calls are TRBV2 and TRBJ2-2, with 10 bases matching TRBD2. This CDR3 is built from 18 residues. The trim removed 4 bases at V and 4 bases at J, leaving 12 bases unmatched. CDR1 is SNHLY, CDR2 FYNNEI, per germline. CDR3 sequence: CASSGPTSGVAVTGELFF. The CDR3 DNA reads as TGTGCCAGCAGTGGGCCCACTAGCGGGGTTGCGGTCACCGGGGAGCTGTTTTTT.

The V call is TRBV6-5, the J call TRBJ2-2; tentatively, D is TRBD1 (6 bases). Germline CDR1 and CDR2: MNHEY and SVGAGI. The CDR3 has 16 residues. Trimming removed 2 bases at V and 0 bases at J, with 10 bases between. The CDR3 region is CASSYGTFPNTGELFF. DNA for the CDR3: TGTGCCAGCAGTTACGGGACATTCCCGAACACCGGGGAGCTGTTTTTT.

The chain joins TRBV6-1 to TRBJ2-4; no clear D gene. Trimming removed 2 bases at V and 8 bases at J, with 19 bases between. Germline CDR1 MNHNS, CDR2 SASEGT. CDR3 length: 16 residues. CDR3 sequence: CASSEMFGLPRDIQYF. In nucleotides, the CDR3 is TGTGCCAGCAGTGAAATGTTTGGCCTACCCCGTGACATTCAGTACTTC.

The V and J genes are TRBV5-4 and TRBJ2-1, with TRBD2 identical over 16 bases. The CDR3 sequence is 19 residues long. The V gene's germline CDR1 is SGHNT and CDR2 YYREEE (reference sequence). The J segment lost 7 bases and the V segment lost 4 bases, leaving 14 bases of the junction unmatched. DNA for the CDR3: TGTGCCAGCAGCCGCTGGGGCCGAGAGGGACTAGCGGGAGGGAATGAGCAGTTCTTC. As protein: CASSRWGREGLAGGNEQFF.

A few counts support this clone. V is TRBV9 and J is TRBJ1-2; 9 nucleotides align to TRBD1. The germline V gene encodes CDR1 SGDLS and CDR2 YYNGEE. The CDR3 has 17 amino acids. With 3 bases clipped from V and 0 bases from J, the junction kept 9 bases outside the gene matches. The CDR3: CASSAGQGPASNYGYTF. The CDR3 bases are TGTGCCAGCAGCGCGGGACAGGGACCTGCTTCTAACTATGGCTACACCTTC.

The chain recombines TRBV7-9 with TRBJ2-2, with unresolved D. Germline V gives CDR1 SEHNR, CDR2 FQNEAQ (reference sequence). There are 11 residues in the CDR3. V was pared by 7 bases and J by 4 bases, with 4 bases between. The CDR3 DNA follows: TGTGCCAGCACCCCCACCGGGGAGCTGTTTTTT. Its translation is CASTPTGELFF. The variable domain in full, with the rest retrieved from reference TRBV7-9 and TRBJ2-2, is DTGVSQNPRHKITKRGQNVTFRCDPISEHNRLYWYRQTLGQGPEFLTYFQNEAQLEKSRLLSDRFSAERPKGSFSTLEIQRTEQGDSAMYLCASTPTGELFFGEGSRLTVL.

This chain uses TRBV30 with TRBJ2-5, with D maybe TRBD1 (5 bases). Germline V gives CDR1 GTSNPN, CDR2 SVGIG (reference sequence). This CDR3 has 16 residues. V was shortened by 2 bases and J by 0 bases, with 16 bases between the two germline ends. CDR3 sequence reads: CAWSMPRASYQETQYF. CDR3 in DNA: TGTGCCTGGAGTATGCCCAGGGCCTCGTACCAAGAGACCCAGTACTTC. Together with reference TRBV30 and TRBJ2-5, the CDR3 gives the full variable domain: SQTIHQWPATLVQPVGSPLSLECTVEGTSNPNLYWYRQAAGRGLQLLFYSVGIGQISSEVPQNLSASRPQDRQFILSSKKLLLSDSGFYLCAWSMPRASYQETQYFGPGTRLLVL.

This rearrangement joins TRBV6-5 to TRBJ1-1, with a possible D match to TRBD1 (6 bases). The germline V gene encodes CDR1 MNHEY and CDR2 SVGAGI. V lost 0 bases, J lost 3 bases, and 8 bases lay in between. The length of the CDR3 is 14 residues. The CDR3 DNA follows: TGTGCCAGCAGTTACTCAAGGGGGTACACTGAAGCTTTCTTT. This gives the protein CASSYSRGYTEAFF.

J is TRBJ2-7 and V is TRBV27; 9 bases align to TRBD1. The V gene's germline CDR1 is MNHEY and CDR2 SMNVEV (reference sequence). The CDR3 extends over 14 amino acids. V shed 5 bases, J shed 3 bases, and the junction held 5 bases outside the gene matches. CDR3 DNA: TGTGCCAGCAGTCGAGCGGACAGGGGCTACGAGCAGTACTTC. It encodes CASSRADRGYEQYF.

This clone was seen a few times. The chain has TRBV29-1 and TRBJ2-1; D remains unclear. CDR3 length: 12 amino acids. In germline, CDR1 is SQVTM, CDR2 ANQGSEA. With 7 bases removed from V and 6 bases from J, the gap between germline ends came to 13 bases. The CDR3 sequence: CSAPRQGNEQFF. CDR3 DNA: TGCAGCGCACCGAGACAAGGCAATGAGCAGTTCTTC.

The chain recombines TRBV29-1 with TRBJ1-2; TRBD1 might be the D (5 bases). The CDR3 loop spans 10 amino acids. The germline gives CDR1 SQVTM, CDR2 ANQGSEA. V lost 7 bases to trimming and J lost 6 bases, with 9 bases between them. The CDR3, as DNA: TGCAGCGGAAAAGGGGATGGCTACACCTTC. This encodes CSGKGDGYTF.

V gene TRBV29-1 combines with J gene TRBJ2-1; D is perhaps TRBD2 (7 bases). Trimming removed 1 base from V and 7 bases from J, with 11 bases in between. Germline assignment: CDR1 SQVTM and CDR2 ANQGSEA. The CDR3 covers 13 residues. The CDR3 loop is CSVEGGGLNEQFF. CDR3 nucleotide sequence: TGCAGCGTTGAAGGGGGGGGCTTAAATGAGCAGTTCTTC.

The chain uses TRBV13 and TRBJ2-3; TRBD1 might be the D (6 bases). V shed 5 bases and J shed 1 base, with 10 bases lying between them. This CDR3 contains 14 residues. Germline CDR1 is PRHDT and CDR2 is FYEKMQ (reference sequence). DNA of the CDR3: TGTGCCAGCAGCCTTCGACAGGGCACAGATACGCAGTATTTT. Amino acids: CASSLRQGTDTQYF. Drawing the rest from reference TRBV13 and TRBJ2-3, the complete variable domain is AAGVIQSPRHLIKEKRETATLKCYPIPRHDTVYWYQQGPGQDPQFLISFYEKMQSDKGSIPDRFSAQQFSDYHSELNMSSLELGDSALYFCASSLRQGTDTQYFGPGTRLTVL.

The rearrangement uses TRBV15 and TRBJ2-7, with 7 bases aligning to TRBD2. Trimming took 3 bases from V and 6 from J; bases not matched to a gene: 8. CDR3 length: 14 residues. Per germline, CDR1 LNHNV and CDR2 YYDKDF (reference sequence). CDR3 coding DNA: TGTGCCACCAGCAGCGGACTAGTTCTGTCCGAGCAGTACTTC. Translating gives CATSSGLVLSEQYF.

This chain joins TRBV11-1 and TRBJ2-1; 8 nucleotides line up with TRBD2. The germline gives CDR1 SGHAT, CDR2 FQDESV (reference sequence). This CDR3 contains 16 residues. Trimming removed 2 bases from V and 8 bases from J; junction bases left unmatched: 11. CDR3 sequence reads: CASSLQPRGGRDEQFF. The CDR3 DNA is TGTGCCAGCAGCTTACAACCACGGGGGGGACGCGATGAGCAGTTCTTC.

The genes are TRBV6-5 and TRBJ1-1; no reliable D call. This CDR3 is 15 amino acids long. V dropped 0 bases and J dropped 5 bases, with 13 bases sitting between them. The V gene's germline CDR1 is MNHEY and CDR2 SVGAGI. The CDR3 protein is CASSYSADLGTEAFF. The CDR3 DNA reads as TGTGCCAGCAGTTACTCCGCGGACCTCGGTACTGAAGCTTTCTTT.

This clone has more than one count but fewer than ten. The chain is built from TRBV29-1 and TRBJ2-7; weak D call: TRBD2 (6 bases). The CDR3 runs to 12 residues. Germline loops: CDR1 SQVTM, CDR2 ANQGSEA. The ends were cut back, 4 bases at V and 4 bases at J, with 11 bases in the middle. For the CDR3, the DNA is TGCAGCGTTGGCCAGACTAGGTACGAGCAGTACTTC. Amino acid sequence: CSVGQTRYEQYF.

On this clone: Compared with germline, one end of the junction differs, possibly owing to a read error. The genes are TRBV7-7 and TRBJ2-1; TRBD2 matches 8 bases. CDR1 is SSHAT, CDR2 FNYEAQ, per germline (reference sequence). This CDR3 spans 18 amino acids. CDR3 loop: CASSLVRGRTSSYNEQFF. CDR3 nucleotides: TGTGCTAGCAGCTTAGTGCGCGGGAGGACGAGCTCCTACAATGAGCAGTTCTTC.

With respect to this clone: Other DNA sequences from this sample encode an identical CDR3 as well. V and J are TRBV9 and TRBJ2-1, with D uncertain. Per the germline V gene, CDR1 is SGDLS and CDR2 is YYNGEE. V was pared by 0 bases and J by 2 bases, with 6 bases between. There are 14 residues in the CDR3. CDR3 residues: CASSVAGPYNEQFF. CDR3 DNA sequence: TGTGCCAGCAGCGTAGCGGGTCCCTACAATGAGCAGTTCTTC. The full variable domain, with the rest looked up from reference TRBV9 and TRBJ2-1, is DSGVTQTPKHLITATGQRVTLRCSPRSGDLSVYWYQQSLDQGLQFLIQYYNGEERAKGNILERFSAQQFPDLHSELNLSSLELGDSALYFCASSVAGPYNEQFFGPGTRLTVL.

This clone was found a few times. V gene TRBV5-1 combines with J gene TRBJ1-5; D might be TRBD1 (5 bases). The CDR3 loop spans 13 amino acids. The germline CDR1 and CDR2 sequences are SGHRS and YFSETQ. V lost 4 bases and J 3 bases, leaving 8 bases between the germline ends. The CDR3, as DNA: TGCGCCAGCAGCCCGACAGTCAATCAGCCCCAGCATTTT. Translation gives CASSPTVNQPQHF.

In this sample, this clone turned up a few times. The rearrangement joins TRBV7-9 to TRBJ1-2; D ambiguous. V lost 5 bases and J lost 7, with 14 bases in between. Germline V CDR1 and CDR2: SEHNR, FQNEAQ (reference sequence). CDR3 size: 13 residues. CDR3 DNA: TGTGCCAGCAGCGATAGACCCGAGCGTGGCTACACCTTC. Translation: CASSDRPERGYTF.

The chain uses TRBV29-1 and TRBJ2-7; 13 bases fit TRBD2. Germline lookup yields CDR1 SQVTM and CDR2 ANQGSEA. The CDR3 sequence is 16 residues long. V was pared by 1 base and J by 5 bases, with 8 bases of the junction left unmatched. The CDR3 is CSVEGTSGRLVHEQYF. DNA of the CDR3: TGCAGCGTTGAAGGGACTAGCGGGAGATTGGTCCACGAGCAGTACTTC.